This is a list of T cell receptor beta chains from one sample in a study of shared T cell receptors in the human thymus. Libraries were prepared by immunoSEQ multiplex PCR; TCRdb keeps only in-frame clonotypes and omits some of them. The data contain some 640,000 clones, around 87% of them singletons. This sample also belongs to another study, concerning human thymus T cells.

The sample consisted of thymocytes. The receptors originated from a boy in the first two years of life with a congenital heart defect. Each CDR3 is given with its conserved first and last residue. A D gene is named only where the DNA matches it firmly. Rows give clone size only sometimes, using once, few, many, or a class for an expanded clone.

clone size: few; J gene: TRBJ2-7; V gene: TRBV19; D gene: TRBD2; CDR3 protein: CASSPYGGLEIYEQYF; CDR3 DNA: TGTGCCAGTAGTCCCTACGGGGGACTAGAGATTTACGAGCAGTACTTC
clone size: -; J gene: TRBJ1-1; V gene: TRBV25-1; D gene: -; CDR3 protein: CASSEWGGGSAFF; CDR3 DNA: TGTGCCAGCAGTGAATGGGGAGGGGGGTCGGCTTTCTTT
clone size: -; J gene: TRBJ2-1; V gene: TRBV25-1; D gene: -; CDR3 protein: CASSEYRGLTSSYNEQFF; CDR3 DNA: TGTGCCAGCAGTGAATATAGGGGTCTCACGAGCTCCTACAATGAGCAGTTCTTC
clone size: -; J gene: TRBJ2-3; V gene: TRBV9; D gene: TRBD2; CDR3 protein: CASSPGTSGIRSTDTQYF; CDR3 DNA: TGTGCCAGCAGCCCGGGGACTAGCGGGATCCGTAGCACAGATACGCAGTATTTT
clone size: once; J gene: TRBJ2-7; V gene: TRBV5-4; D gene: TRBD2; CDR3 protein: CASSLEVSGGSRPYEQYF; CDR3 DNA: TGTGCCAGCAGCTTGGAGGTCTCGGGAGGCTCAAGGCCCTACGAGCAGTACTTC
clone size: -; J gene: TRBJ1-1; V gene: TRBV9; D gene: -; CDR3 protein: CASSGSQGSDTEAFF; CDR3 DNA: TGTGCCAGCAGCGGGTCACAGGGATCGGACACTGAAGCTTTCTTT
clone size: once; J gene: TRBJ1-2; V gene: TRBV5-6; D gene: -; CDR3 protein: CASSLGATNYGYTF; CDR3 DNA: TGTGCCAGCAGCTTGGGGGCTACAAACTATGGCTACACCTTC
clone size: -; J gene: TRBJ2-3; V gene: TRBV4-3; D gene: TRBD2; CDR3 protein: CASSHLGTQRDIPSTDTQYF; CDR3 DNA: TGCGCCAGCAGCCATTTGGGAACTCAGCGGGATATACCTAGCACAGATACGCAGTATTTT
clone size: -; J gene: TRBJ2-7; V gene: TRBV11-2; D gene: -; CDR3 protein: CASSGGAGRRYPYEQYF; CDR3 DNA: TGTGCCAGCAGCGGAGGCGCGGGCCGAAGATATCCCTACGAGCAGTACTTC
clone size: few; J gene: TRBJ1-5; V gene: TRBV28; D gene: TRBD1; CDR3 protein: CASSPMVGGDRDSNQPQHF; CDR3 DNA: TGTGCCAGCAGTCCCATGGTGGGGGGGGACAGGGATAGCAATCAGCCCCAGCATTTT
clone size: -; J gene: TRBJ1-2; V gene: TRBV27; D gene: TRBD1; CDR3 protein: CASSLKGTGGNYGYTF; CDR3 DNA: TGTGCCAGCAGTTTAAAGGGGACAGGTGGTAACTATGGCTACACCTTC
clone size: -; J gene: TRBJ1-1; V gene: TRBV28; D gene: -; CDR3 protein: CASSLYAPGGMNTEAFF; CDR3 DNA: TGTGCCAGCAGTTTATACGCCCCGGGGGGGATGAACACTGAAGCTTTCTTT
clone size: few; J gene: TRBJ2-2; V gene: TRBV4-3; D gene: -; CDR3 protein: CASSQESFGWSNTGELFF; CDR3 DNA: TGCGCCAGCAGCCAAGAAAGTTTCGGGTGGTCGAACACCGGGGAGCTGTTTTTT
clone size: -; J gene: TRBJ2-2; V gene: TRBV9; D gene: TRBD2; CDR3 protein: CASTLKREETGELFF; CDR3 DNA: TGTGCCAGCACCTTAAAGCGGGAGGAGACCGGGGAGCTGTTTTTT
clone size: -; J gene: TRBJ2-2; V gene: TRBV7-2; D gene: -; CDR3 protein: CASSHRRWGDTGELFF; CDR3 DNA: TGTGCCAGCAGCCACCGAAGGTGGGGGGACACCGGGGAGCTGTTTTTT
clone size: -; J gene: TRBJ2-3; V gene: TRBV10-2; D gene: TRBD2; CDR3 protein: CASILSGRKSTDTQYF; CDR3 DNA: TGCGCCAGCATTTTAAGCGGGAGGAAAAGCACAGATACGCAGTATTTT
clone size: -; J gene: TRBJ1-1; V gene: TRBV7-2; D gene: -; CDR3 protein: CASSSPPAGAMMGTEAFF; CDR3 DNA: TGTGCCAGCAGCTCCCCTCCGGCAGGGGCCATGATGGGCACTGAAGCTTTCTTT
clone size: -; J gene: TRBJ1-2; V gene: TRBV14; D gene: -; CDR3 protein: CASSQASRGYGYTF; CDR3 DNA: TGTGCCAGCAGCCAAGCTTCACGGGGCTATGGCTACACCTTC
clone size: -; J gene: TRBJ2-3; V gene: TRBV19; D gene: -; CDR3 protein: CASSCGHTDTQYF; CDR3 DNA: TGTGCCAGTAGTTGCGGGCACACAGATACGCAGTATTTT
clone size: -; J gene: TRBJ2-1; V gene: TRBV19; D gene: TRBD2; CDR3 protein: CASSPSGSYEQFF; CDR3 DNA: TGTGCCAGTAGTCCTAGCGGGAGTTATGAGCAGTTCTTC
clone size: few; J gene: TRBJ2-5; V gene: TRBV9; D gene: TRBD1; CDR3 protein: CASSGQGGETQYF; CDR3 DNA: TGTGCCAGCAGCGGACAGGGGGGAGAGACCCAGTACTTC
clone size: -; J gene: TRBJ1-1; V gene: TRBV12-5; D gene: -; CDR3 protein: CASGLVGEGPTEAFF; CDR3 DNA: TGTGCTAGTGGTTTGGTTGGTGAGGGTCCGACTGAAGCTTTCTTT
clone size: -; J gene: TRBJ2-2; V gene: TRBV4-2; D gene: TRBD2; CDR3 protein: CASSQGTSGTPRRGTGELFF; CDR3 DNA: TGTGCCAGCAGCCAAGGGACTAGCGGGACACCTAGGAGGGGCACCGGGGAGCTGTTTTTT
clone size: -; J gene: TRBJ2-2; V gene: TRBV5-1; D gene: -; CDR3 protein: CASSSQGGTANTGELFF; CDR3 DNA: TGCGCCAGCAGCTCCCAGGGAGGTACTGCGAACACCGGGGAGCTGTTTTTT
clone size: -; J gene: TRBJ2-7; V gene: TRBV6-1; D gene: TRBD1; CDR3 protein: CASSRDRANEQYF; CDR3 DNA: TGTGCCAGCAGCCGGGACAGAGCCAACGAGCAGTACTTC
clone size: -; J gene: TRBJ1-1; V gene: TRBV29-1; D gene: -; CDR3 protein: CTVVVGAKNTEAFF; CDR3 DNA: TGCACCGTTGTAGTGGGGGCAAAGAACACTGAAGCTTTCTTT
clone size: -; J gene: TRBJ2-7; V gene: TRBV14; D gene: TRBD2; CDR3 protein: CASSHPTSAYEQYF; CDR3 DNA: TGTGCCAGCAGCCACCCGACTAGCGCCTACGAGCAGTACTTC
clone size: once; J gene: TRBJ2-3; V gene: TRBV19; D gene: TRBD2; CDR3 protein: CASSTPGLAGDTDTQYF; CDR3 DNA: TGTGCCAGTAGTACCCCGGGACTAGCGGGGGACACAGATACGCAGTATTTT
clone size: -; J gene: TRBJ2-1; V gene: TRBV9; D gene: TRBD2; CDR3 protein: CASSPGIVAGGEQFF; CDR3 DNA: TGTGCCAGCAGCCCAGGAATCGTGGCGGGAGGGGAGCAGTTCTTC
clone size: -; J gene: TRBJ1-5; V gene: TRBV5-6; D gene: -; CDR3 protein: CASSLGRATDQPQHF; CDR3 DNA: TGTGCCAGCAGCTTGGGGCGGGCGACGGATCAGCCCCAGCATTTT
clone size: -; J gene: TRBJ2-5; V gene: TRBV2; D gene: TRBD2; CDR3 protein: CASSRLAGGPSSGETQYF; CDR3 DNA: TGTGCCAGCAGTAGACTAGCGGGGGGCCCGTCCTCGGGGGAGACCCAGTACTTC
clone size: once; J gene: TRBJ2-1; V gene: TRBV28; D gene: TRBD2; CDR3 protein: CASSFLSEGAAGNEQFF; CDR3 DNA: TGTGCCAGCAGTTTCCTGTCAGAGGGAGCAGCGGGAAATGAGCAGTTCTTC
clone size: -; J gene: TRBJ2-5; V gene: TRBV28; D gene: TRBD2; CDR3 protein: CASSLGPRREGPETQYF; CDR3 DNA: TGTGCCAGCAGTTTGGGCCCCCGGCGGGAGGGCCCAGAGACCCAGTACTTC
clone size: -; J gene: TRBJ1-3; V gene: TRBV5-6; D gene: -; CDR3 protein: CASSLRVPRSGNTIYF; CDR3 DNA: TGTGCCAGCAGCCTCAGGGTGCCAAGGAGCGGAAACACCATATATTTT
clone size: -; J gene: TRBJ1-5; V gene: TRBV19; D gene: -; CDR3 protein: CASSGGLVSQPQHF; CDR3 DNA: TGTGCCAGTAGTGGAGGGCTCGTATCTCAGCCCCAGCATTTT
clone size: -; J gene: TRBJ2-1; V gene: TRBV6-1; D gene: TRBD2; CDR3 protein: CASRGTSGVGNEQFF; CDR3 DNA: TGTGCCAGCAGAGGGACTAGCGGGGTGGGGAATGAGCAGTTCTTC
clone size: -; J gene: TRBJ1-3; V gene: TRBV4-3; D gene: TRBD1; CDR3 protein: CASSQERGQQNTIYF; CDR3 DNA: TGCGCCAGCAGCCAAGAGAGGGGACAGCAAAACACCATATATTTT